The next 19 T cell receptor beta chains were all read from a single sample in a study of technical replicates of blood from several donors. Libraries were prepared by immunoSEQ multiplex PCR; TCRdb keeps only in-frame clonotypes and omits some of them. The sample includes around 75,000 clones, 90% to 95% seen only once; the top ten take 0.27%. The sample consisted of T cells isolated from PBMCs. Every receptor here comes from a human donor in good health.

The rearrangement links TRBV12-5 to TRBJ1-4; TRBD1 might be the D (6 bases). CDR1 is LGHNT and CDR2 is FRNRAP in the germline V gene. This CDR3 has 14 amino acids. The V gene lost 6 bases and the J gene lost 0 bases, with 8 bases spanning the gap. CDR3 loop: CASGHRATNEKLFF. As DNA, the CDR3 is TGTGCTAGTGGCCACAGGGCAACTAATGAAAAACTGTTTTTT.

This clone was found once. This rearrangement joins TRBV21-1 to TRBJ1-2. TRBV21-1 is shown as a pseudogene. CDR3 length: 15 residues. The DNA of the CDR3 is TGTGCCAGCAGCACCGTGGGGGGGCGCGACTATGGCTACACCTTC. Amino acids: CASSTVGGRDYGYTF.

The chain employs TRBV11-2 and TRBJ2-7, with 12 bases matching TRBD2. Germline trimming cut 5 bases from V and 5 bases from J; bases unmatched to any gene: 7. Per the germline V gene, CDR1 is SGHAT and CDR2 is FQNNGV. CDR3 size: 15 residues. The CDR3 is CASSPPGLAGHEQYF. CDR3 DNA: TGTGCCAGCAGCCCTCCCGGACTAGCGGGACACGAGCAGTACTTC. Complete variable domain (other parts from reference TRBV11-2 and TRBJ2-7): EAGVAQSPRYKIIEKRQSVAFWCNPISGHATLYWYQQILGQGPKLLIQFQNNGVVDDSQLPKDRFSAERLKGVDSTLKIQPAKLEDSAVYLCASSPPGLAGHEQYFGPGTRLTVT.

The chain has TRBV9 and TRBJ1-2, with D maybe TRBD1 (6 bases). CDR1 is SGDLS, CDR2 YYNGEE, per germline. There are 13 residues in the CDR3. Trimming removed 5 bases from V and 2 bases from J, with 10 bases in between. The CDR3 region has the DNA TGTGCCAGCAGGGGAACAGGGAACTATGGCTACACCTTC. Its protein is CASRGTGNYGYTF.

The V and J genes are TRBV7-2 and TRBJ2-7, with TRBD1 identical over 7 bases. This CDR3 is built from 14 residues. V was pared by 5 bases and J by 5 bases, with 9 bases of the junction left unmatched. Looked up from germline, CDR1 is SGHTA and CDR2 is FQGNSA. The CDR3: CASSLWQGQNEQYF. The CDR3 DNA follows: TGTGCCAGCAGCCTTTGGCAGGGACAGAACGAGCAGTACTTC.

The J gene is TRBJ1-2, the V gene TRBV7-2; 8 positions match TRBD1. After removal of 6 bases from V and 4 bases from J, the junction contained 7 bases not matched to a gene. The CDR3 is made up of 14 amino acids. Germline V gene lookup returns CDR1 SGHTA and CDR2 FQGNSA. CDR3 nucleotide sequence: TGTGCCAGCAGTTCGAACAGGGGGGGCTATGGCTACACCTTC. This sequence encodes CASSSNRGGYGYTF.

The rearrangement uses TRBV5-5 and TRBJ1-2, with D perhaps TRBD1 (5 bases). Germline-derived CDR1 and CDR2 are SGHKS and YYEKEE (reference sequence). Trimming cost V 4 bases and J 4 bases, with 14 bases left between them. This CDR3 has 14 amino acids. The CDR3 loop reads CASSELSGGYGYTF. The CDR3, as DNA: TGTGCCAGCAGCGAACTATCCGGGGGCTATGGCTACACCTTC. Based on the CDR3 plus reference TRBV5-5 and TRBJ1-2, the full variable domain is DAGVTQSPTHLIKTRGQQVTLRCSPISGHKSVSWYQQVLGQGPQFIFQYYEKEERGRGNFPDRFSARQFPNYSSELNVNALLLGDSALYLCASSELSGGYGYTFGSGTRLTVV.

This chain's CDR3 is CASSQILTIAGGRSETQYF. The CDR3 coding sequence is TGCGCCAGCAGTCAAATCCTCACTATAGCGGGAGGGCGATCGGAGACCCAGTACTTC. J is TRBJ2-5 and V is TRBV4-1, with 11 bases lining up with TRBD2. Germline V gene sequence: CDR1 MGHRA, CDR2 YSYEKL. The CDR3 totals 19 residues. Unmatched junction bases numbered 20, after V lost 6 bases and J lost 5 bases.

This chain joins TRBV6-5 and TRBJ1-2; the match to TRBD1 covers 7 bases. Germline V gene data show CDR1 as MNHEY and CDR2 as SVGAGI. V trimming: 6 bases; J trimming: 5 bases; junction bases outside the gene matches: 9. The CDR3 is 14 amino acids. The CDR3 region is CASSLNRGNYGYTF. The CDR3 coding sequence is TGTGCCAGCAGCTTAAACAGGGGTAATTATGGCTACACCTTC.

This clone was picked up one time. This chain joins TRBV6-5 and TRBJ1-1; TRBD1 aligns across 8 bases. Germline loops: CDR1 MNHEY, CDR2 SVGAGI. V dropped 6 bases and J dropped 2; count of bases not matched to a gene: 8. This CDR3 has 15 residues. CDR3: CASSRDRRVNTEAFF. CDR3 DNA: TGTGCCAGCAGCCGGGACAGGAGAGTAAACACTGAAGCTTTCTTT.

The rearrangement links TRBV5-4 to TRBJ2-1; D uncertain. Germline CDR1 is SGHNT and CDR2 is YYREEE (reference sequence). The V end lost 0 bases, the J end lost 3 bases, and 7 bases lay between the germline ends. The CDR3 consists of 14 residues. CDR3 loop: CASSLGQYYNEQFF. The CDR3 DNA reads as TGTGCCAGCAGCTTGGGTCAGTACTACAATGAGCAGTTCTTC.

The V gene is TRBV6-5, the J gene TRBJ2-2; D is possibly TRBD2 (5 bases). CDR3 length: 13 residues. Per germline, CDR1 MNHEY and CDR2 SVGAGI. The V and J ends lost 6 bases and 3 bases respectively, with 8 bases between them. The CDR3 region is CASRGGHTGELFF. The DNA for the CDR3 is TGTGCCAGCAGAGGAGGACACACCGGGGAGCTGTTTTTT.

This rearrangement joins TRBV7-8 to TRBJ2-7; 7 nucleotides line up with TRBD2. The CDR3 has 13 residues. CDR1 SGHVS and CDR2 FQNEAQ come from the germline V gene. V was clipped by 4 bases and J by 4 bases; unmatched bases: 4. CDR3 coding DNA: TGTGCCAGCAGCTCGACTAGCAGGTACGAGCAGTACTTC. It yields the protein CASSSTSRYEQYF.

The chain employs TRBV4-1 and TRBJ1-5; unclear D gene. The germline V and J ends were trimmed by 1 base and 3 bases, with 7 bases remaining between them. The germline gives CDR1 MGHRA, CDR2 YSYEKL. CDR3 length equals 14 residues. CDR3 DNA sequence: TGCGCCAGCAGCCAAGGAGGGTCCAATCAGCCCCAGCATTTT. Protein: CASSQGGSNQPQHF.

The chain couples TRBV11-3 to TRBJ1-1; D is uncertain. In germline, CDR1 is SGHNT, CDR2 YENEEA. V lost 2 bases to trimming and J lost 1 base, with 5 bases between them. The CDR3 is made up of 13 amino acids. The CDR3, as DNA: TGTGCCAGCAGCTTATGGCAGAACACTGAAGCTTTCTTT. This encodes CASSLWQNTEAFF. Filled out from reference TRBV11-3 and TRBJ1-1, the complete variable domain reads EAGVVQSPRYKIIEKKQPVAFWCNPISGHNTLYWYLQNLGQGPELLIRYENEEAVDDSQLPKDRFSAERLKGVDSTLKIQPAELGDSAVYLCASSLWQNTEAFFGQGTRLTVV.

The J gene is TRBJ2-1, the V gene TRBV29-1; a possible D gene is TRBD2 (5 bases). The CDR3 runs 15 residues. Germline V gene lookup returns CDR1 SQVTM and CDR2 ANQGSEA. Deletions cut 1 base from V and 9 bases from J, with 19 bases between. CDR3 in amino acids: CSVEGTVASVREQFF. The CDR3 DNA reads TGCAGCGTTGAAGGTACTGTAGCGTCGGTCCGTGAGCAGTTCTTC.

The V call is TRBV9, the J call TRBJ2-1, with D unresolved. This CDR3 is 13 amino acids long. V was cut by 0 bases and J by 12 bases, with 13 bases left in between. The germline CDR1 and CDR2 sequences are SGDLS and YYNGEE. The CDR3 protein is CASSVGSDRGQFF. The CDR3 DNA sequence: TGTGCCAGCAGCGTAGGTTCGGATCGCGGGCAGTTCTTC. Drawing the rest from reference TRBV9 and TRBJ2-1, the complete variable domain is DSGVTQTPKHLITATGQRVTLRCSPRSGDLSVYWYQQSLDQGLQFLIQYYNGEERAKGNILERFSAQQFPDLHSELNLSSLELGDSALYFCASSVGSDRGQFFGPGTRLTVL.

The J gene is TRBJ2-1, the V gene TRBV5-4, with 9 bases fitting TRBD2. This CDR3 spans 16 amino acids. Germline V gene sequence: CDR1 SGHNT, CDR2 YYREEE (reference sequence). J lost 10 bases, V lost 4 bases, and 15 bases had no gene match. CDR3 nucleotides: TGTGCCAGCAGCACCCCCGGACTAGCGAAGGGAGGCGAGCAGTTCTTC. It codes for CASSTPGLAKGGEQFF.

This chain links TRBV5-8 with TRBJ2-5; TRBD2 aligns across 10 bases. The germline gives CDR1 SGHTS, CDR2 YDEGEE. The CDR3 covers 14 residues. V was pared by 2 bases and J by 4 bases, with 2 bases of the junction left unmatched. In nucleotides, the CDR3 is TGTGCCAGCAGCTTCGGACTAGCGGCAGAGACCCAGTACTTC. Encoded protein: CASSFGLAAETQYF.